This T cell receptor (beta chain) emerged from a study of T cell responses to AZD1222 COVID-19 vaccine. Study observations and caveats: Unmutated variant regions are reportedly the target of nearly half of TCRs that are spike-specific. At study baseline, merely a handful of AZD1222 recipients were seropositive. Donors skewed white British and female; clonal diversity was possibly underestimated. Vaccine-associated CD4 TCRs ranged over spike, dominating at 160-218 and 743-854.

The CDR3 is 16 residues long. The trim removed 4 bases at V and 5 bases at J, leaving 9 bases unmatched. From germline, CDR1 is MDHEN and CDR2 SYDVKM. Concerning this clone itself: Its specificity is unknown.

Using immunoSEQ multiplex PCR, the repertoire was profiled, and TCRdb retains in-frame clones only, with some absent. The sample has 180,000 or so clones; 94% are singletons. Sequences were derived from peripheral blood, sampled on day 0 of AZD1222 vaccination. This chain links TRBV28 with TRBJ2-5, with TRBD2 matching over 11 bases. The sequence was collected from an adult in good health. For the CDR3, the DNA is TGTGCCAGCAGTTCCCCTAGCGGGGGGTTCAAGGAGACCCAGTACTTC. It yields the protein CASSSPSGGFKETQYF.